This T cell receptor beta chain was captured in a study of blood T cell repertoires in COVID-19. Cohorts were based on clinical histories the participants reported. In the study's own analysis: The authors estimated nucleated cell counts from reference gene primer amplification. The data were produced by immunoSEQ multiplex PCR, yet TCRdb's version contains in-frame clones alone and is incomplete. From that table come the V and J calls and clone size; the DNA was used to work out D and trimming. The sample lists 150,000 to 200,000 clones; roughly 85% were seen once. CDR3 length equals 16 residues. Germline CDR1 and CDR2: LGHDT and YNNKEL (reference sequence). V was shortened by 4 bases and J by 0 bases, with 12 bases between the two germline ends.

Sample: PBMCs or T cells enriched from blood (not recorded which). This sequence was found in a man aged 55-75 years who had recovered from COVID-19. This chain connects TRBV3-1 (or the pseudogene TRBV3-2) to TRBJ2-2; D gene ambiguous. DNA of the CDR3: TGTGCCAGCAGCCCCCTAATTCTCCCGAACACCGGGGAGCTGTTTTTT. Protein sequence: CASSPLILPNTGELFF.